The 12 T cell receptor beta chains in this list originate from one sample, sequenced in a study of T cells in localized non-small cell lung cancer. Assay: immunoSEQ multiplex PCR; the TCRdb copy retains only in-frame clones and omits some. The sample records around 30,000 clones, approximately 94% being singletons. The specimen comprised peripheral blood, sampled before any cancer treatment. The origin of the receptors is a woman aged 35-75 years with stage I lung adenocarcinoma.

The rearrangement joins TRBV6-6 to TRBJ2-1; D is uncertain. The length of the CDR3 is 13 residues. The V end lost 6 bases, the J end lost 6 bases, and 12 bases lay between the germline ends. From germline, CDR1 is MNHNY and CDR2 SVGAGI (reference sequence). The CDR3 region is CASSPPEINEQFF. The CDR3 bases are TGTGCCAGCAGCCCACCGGAGATCAATGAGCAGTTCTTC.

The chain links TRBV14 to TRBJ1-2; D remains unclear. The V and J ends lost 4 bases and 8 bases respectively, with 17 bases between them. The germline gives CDR1 SGHDN, CDR2 FVKESK. This CDR3 region has 14 residues. The CDR3 nucleotides are TGTGCCAGCAGCCCGTTTAGCCGGCCGGGGGGCTACACCTTC. Translating it yields CASSPFSRPGGYTF.

V is TRBV21-1 and J is TRBJ1-5; TRBD1 was called by the table and not checked on the DNA. TRBV21-1 is described as a pseudogene. The length of the CDR3 is 17 residues. The CDR3 nucleotides are TGTGCCAGCAGCCCCCGGTGGCAGGGGAGAAGCAATCAGCCCCAGCATTTT. The encoded protein is CASSPRWQGRSNQPQHF.

The chain joins TRBV7-2 to TRBJ2-5; D unresolved. The CDR3 is 11 amino acids. Trimming took off 5 bases at V and 8 bases at J, with 9 bases between the two ends. Germline V gene sequence: CDR1 SGHTA, CDR2 FQGNSA. CDR3 nucleotide sequence: TGTGCCAGCAGCCAAACATTAACCCAGTACTTC. Residues: CASSQTLTQYF.

The chain has TRBV19 and TRBJ2-3, with D perhaps TRBD2 (5 bases). V was clipped by 10 bases and J by 7 bases, with 15 bases between them. This CDR3 spans 12 amino acids. Germline-derived CDR1 and CDR2 are LNHDA and SQIVND (reference sequence). This chain's CDR3 is CATLGKDYTQYF. The CDR3 nucleotides are TGTGCCACTCTGGGAAAGGACTATACGCAGTATTTT.

V usage is TRBV27 and J usage is TRBJ2-3; 8 nucleotides agree with TRBD1. V shed 5 bases, J shed 6 bases, and the junction held 13 bases outside the gene matches. Germline CDR1 is MNHEY and CDR2 is SMNVEV (reference sequence). The CDR3 is 16 amino acids. In DNA, the CDR3 is TGTGCCAGCAGTATAATGGGACAGGTCCGCCCTGATACGCAGTATTTT. Residues: CASSIMGQVRPDTQYF.

The chain employs TRBV4-3 and TRBJ1-1, with TRBD1 matching 8 bases. The CDR3 loop spans 14 amino acids. The V and J ends lost 3 bases and 6 bases, in that order; junction bases with no gene match: 6. Germline V gene data show CDR1 as LGHNA and CDR2 as YSLEER. The DNA for the CDR3 is TGCGCCAGCAGCCAGACGGACAGGGTATCTGAAGCTTTCTTT. This gives the protein CASSQTDRVSEAFF.

Comments on this clone: An end of the junction does not agree with germline; a read error may underlie this. The chain uses TRBV6-5 and TRBJ2-4, with 8 bases aligning to TRBD2. This CDR3 has 12 residues. Germline assignment: CDR1 MNHEY and CDR2 SVGAGI. As DNA, the CDR3 is TGTGCCAGCAGTTACGCGGGGGGCCCCCCTCTCTTC. This translates into CASSYAGGPPLF.

The chain joins TRBV12-5 to TRBJ1-5; D ambiguous. The CDR3 length is 17 residues. CDR1 and CDR2 from the germline V gene are LGHNT and FRNRAP. The ends were cut back, 0 bases at V and 4 bases at J, with 16 bases in the middle. CDR3 sequence (DNA): TGTGCTAGTGGTTTGGTAGATTTGAGGACGGTAAATCAGCCCCAGCATTTT. Its translation is CASGLVDLRTVNQPQHF.

This chain links TRBV18 with TRBJ1-1; D is perhaps TRBD1 (6 bases). Germline values: CDR1 KGHSH, CDR2 LQKENI. V was shortened by 3 bases and J by 8 bases, with 13 bases between the two germline ends. The CDR3 runs 13 residues. The CDR3 region is CASSPTEGGEAFF. CDR3 coding DNA: TGTGCCAGCTCACCGACGGAAGGGGGGGAAGCTTTCTTT.

CDR3 bases: TGCGCCAGCAGCAGTGATCTAAACATTCAGTACTTC. It is translated as CASSSDLNIQYF. The V call is TRBV5-1, the J call TRBJ2-4; D not certain. Germline V lookup: CDR1 SGHRS, CDR2 YFSETQ. The germline V and J ends were trimmed by 4 bases and 6 bases, with 8 bases remaining between them. The CDR3 is 12 residues long.

V is TRBV7-2 and J is TRBJ2-5, with a weak D call TRBD2 (6 bases). V was shortened by 4 bases and J by 4 bases, with 16 bases between the two germline ends. CDR3 length: 15 amino acids. Germline V lookup: CDR1 SGHTA, CDR2 FQGNSA. DNA for the CDR3: TGTGCCAGCAGCTCCCGTGGCGGGGATAGAGAGACCCAGTACTTC. Amino acid sequence: CASSSRGGDRETQYF.